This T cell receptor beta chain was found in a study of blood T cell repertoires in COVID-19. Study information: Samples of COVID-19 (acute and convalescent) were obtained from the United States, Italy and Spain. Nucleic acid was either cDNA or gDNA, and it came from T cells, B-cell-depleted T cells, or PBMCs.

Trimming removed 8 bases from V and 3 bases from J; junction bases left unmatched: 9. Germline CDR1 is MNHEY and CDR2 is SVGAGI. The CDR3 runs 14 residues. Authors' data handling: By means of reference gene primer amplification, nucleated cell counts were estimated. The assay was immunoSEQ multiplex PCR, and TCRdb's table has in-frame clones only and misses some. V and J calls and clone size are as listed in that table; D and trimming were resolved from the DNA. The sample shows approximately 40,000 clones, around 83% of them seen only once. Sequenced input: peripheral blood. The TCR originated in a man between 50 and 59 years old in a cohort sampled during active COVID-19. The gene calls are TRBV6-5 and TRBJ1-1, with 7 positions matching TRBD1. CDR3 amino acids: CASRIQQGHTEAFF. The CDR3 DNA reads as TGTGCCAGCCGAATTCAACAGGGGCACACTGAAGCTTTCTTT.